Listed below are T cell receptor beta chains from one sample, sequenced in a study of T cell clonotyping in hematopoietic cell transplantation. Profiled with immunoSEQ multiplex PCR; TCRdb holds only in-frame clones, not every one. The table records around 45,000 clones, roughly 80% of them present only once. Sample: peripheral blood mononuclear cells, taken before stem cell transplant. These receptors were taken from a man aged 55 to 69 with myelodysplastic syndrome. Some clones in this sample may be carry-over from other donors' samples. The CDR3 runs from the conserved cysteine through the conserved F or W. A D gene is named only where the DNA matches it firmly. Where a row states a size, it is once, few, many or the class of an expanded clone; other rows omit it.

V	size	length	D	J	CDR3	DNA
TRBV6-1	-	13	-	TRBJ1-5	CASSGSGNQPQHF	TGTGCCAGCAGTGGATCAGGAAATCAGCCCCAGCATTTT
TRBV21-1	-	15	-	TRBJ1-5	CASSKGDGSNQPQHF	TGTGCCAGCAGCAAAGGGGACGGAAGCAATCAGCCCCAGCATTTT
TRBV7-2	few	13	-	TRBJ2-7	CASTTRSSYEQYF	TGTGCCAGCACCACCAGGAGCTCCTACGAGCAGTACTTC
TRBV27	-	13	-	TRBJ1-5	CASSLRENQPQHF	TGTGCCAGCAGTTTACGGGAAAATCAGCCCCAGCATTTT
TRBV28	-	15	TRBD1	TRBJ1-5	CASSFRGRGNQPQHF	TGTGCCAGCAGTTTTAGGGGGCGGGGCAATCAGCCCCAGCATTTT
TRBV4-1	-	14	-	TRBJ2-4	CASTPELAKNIQYF	TGCGCCAGCACACCCGAGTTAGCCAAAAACATTCAGTACTTC
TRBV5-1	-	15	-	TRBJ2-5	CASSPGRTGPGTQYF	TGCGCCAGCAGCCCCGGAAGGACGGGGCCGGGGACCCAGTACTTC
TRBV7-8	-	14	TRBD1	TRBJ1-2	CASSPTGKGYGYTF	TGTGCCAGCAGCCCGACAGGGAAGGGCTATGGCTACACCTTC
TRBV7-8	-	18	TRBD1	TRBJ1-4	CASSLGAGTGPFNEKLFF	TGTGCCAGCAGCTTAGGGGCGGGGACAGGGCCCTTTAATGAAAAACTGTTTTTT
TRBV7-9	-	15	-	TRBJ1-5	CASGSGQNRNQPQHF	TGTGCCAGCGGCAGCGGTCAGAATCGCAATCAGCCCCAGCATTTT
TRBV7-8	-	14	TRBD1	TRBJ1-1	CASSLGQGNTEAFF	TGTGCCAGCAGCCTGGGACAGGGGAACACTGAAGCTTTCTTT
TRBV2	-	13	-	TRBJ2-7	CASRGQGTYEQYF	TGTGCCAGCCGCGGTCAGGGGACCTACGAGCAGTACTTC
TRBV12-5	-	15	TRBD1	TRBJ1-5	CASGPTGQGNQPQHF	TGTGCTAGTGGCCCGACCGGACAGGGAAATCAGCCCCAGCATTTT
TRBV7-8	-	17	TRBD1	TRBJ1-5	CASSLAGGTGNNQPQHF	TGTGCCAGCAGTTTAGCCGGGGGGACAGGGAACAATCAGCCCCAGCATTTT
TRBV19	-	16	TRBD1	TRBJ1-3	CASSMGGQGSGNTIYF	TGTGCCAGTAGTATGGGGGGACAGGGTTCTGGAAACACCATATATTTT
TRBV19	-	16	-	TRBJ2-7	CASSPRAGRQTYEQYF	TGTGCCAGTAGTCCCCGGGCGGGGCGGCAAACCTACGAGCAGTACTTC
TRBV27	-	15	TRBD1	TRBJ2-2	CASTGQGLTLGELFF	TGTGCCAGCACTGGACAGGGTCTAACACTCGGGGAGCTGTTTTTT
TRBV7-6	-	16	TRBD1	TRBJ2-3	CASSSTGGPKTDTQYF	TGTGCCAGCAGCTCTACAGGGGGCCCTAAGACAGATACGCAGTATTTT
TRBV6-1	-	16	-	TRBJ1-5	CASSDASGTGNQPQHF	TGTGCCAGCAGTGATGCTTCCGGGACGGGGAATCAGCCCCAGCATTTT
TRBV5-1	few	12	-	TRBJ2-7	CASSPKGHEQYF	TGCGCCAGCAGTCCAAAGGGCCACGAGCAGTACTTC
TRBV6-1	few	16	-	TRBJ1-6	CASSEAPGTGDSPLHF	TGTGCCAGCAGTGAAGCCCCCGGGACGGGGGATTCACCCCTCCACTTT
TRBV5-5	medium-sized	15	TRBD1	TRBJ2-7	CASSSTDRETYEQYF	TGTGCCAGCAGCTCAACGGACAGGGAGACCTACGAGCAGTACTTC
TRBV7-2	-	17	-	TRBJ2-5	CASSLMVATWTTETQYF	TGTGCCAGCAGCTTAATGGTAGCTACTTGGACCACAGAGACCCAGTACTTC
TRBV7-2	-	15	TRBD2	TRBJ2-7	CASSRLGAGGYEQYF	TGTGCCAGCAGTAGGTTAGGAGCGGGGGGTTACGAGCAGTACTTC
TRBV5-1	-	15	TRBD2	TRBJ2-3	CASSLDPSGAMGQYF	TGCGCCAGCAGCTTGGACCCTAGCGGGGCCATGGGGCAGTATTTT
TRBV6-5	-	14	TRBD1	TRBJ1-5	CASRRDSDMWPQHF	TGTGCCAGCAGGCGGGACAGTGATATGTGGCCCCAGCATTTT
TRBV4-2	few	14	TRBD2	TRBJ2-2	CASSQEGLFGELFF	TGTGCCAGCAGCCAAGAGGGACTATTCGGGGAGCTGTTTTTT
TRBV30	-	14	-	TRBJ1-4	CAWGDGGLNEKLFF	TGTGCCTGGGGGGACGGAGGACTTAATGAAAAACTGTTTTTT
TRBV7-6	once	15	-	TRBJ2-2	CASSVSTAYTGELFF	TGTGCCAGCAGCGTGTCGACAGCCTACACCGGGGAGCTGTTTTTT
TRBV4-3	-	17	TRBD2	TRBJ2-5	CASSPHPSGGAGETQYF	TGCGCCAGCAGCCCTCACCCTAGCGGGGGGGCCGGGGAGACCCAGTACTTC
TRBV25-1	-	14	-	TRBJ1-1	CASSEYGLETEAFF	TGTGCCAGCAGTGAATACGGGTTGGAGACTGAAGCTTTCTTT
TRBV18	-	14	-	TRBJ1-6	CASSPSELGSPLHF	TGTGCCAGCTCACCAAGCGAACTGGGTTCACCCCTCCACTTT
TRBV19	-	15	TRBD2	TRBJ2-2	CASSGGTIASGELFF	TGTGCCAGTAGTGGGGGGACTATTGCATCCGGGGAGCTGTTTTTT
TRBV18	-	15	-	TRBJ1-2	CASSPPIVQAYGYTF	TGTGCCAGCTCACCACCAATTGTCCAGGCCTATGGCTACACCTTC
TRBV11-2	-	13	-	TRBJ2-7	CASSLEGAGEQYF	TGTGCCAGCAGCTTAGAAGGGGCCGGGGAGCAGTACTTC
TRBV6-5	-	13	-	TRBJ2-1	CASSPDTFNEQFF	TGTGCCAGCAGTCCCGACACCTTTAATGAGCAGTTCTTC
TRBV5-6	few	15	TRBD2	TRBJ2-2	CASSPPTSGTGELFF	TGTGCCAGCAGCCCCCCGACTAGCGGCACCGGGGAGCTGTTTTTT
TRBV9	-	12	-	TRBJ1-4	CASSLGEGKLFF	TGTGCCAGCAGTCTCGGGGAGGGAAAACTGTTTTTT
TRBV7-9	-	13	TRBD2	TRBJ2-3	CASSRGGADTQYF	TGTGCCAGCAGCCGGGGGGGAGCAGATACGCAGTATTTT
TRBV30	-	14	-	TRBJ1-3	CAWTQGLSGNTIYF	TGTGCCTGGACACAGGGTTTATCTGGAAACACCATATATTTT
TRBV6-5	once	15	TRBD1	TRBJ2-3	CASRRQGAVADTQYF	TGTGCCAGCAGAAGGCAGGGGGCTGTAGCAGATACGCAGTATTTT
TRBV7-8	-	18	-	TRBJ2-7	CASSLGVLGPGSSYEQYF	TGTGCCAGCAGCTTAGGGGTCTTAGGACCAGGGAGCTCCTACGAGCAGTACTTC
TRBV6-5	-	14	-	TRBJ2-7	CASSYDWKGSEQYF	TGTGCCAGCAGTTACGATTGGAAGGGTTCCGAGCAGTACTTC
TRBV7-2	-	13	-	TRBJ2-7	CASSLDRPYEQYF	TGTGCCAGCAGCTTGGACAGACCCTACGAGCAGTACTTC
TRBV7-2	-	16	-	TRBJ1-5	CASSPSTGYSNQPQHF	TGTGCCAGCAGCCCGAGTACAGGGTATAGCAATCAGCCCCAGCATTTT
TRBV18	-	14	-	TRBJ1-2	CASSPPQGPYGYTF	TGTGCCAGCTCACCACCTCAGGGACCCTATGGCTACACCTTC
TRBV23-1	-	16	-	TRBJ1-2	CASSQPGKGTMRGYTF	TGCGCCAGCAGTCAACCTGGGAAGGGGACGATGAGGGGCTACACCTTC